This T cell receptor beta chain was observed in a study of blood T cell repertoires in COVID-19. About the research overall: Whether acute or convalescent, the COVID-19 samples came from the United States, Italy and Spain. T cells, B-cell-depleted T cells, or PBMCs provided the cDNA or gDNA that served as material.

Original processing methods: Nucleated cell counts were estimated from reference gene primer amplification. The assay was immunoSEQ multiplex PCR, and TCRdb's table has in-frame clones only and misses some. V and J calls and clone size are copied from that table; D and trimming were computed from the DNA. The sample carries about 270,000 clones, 81% recorded once. Per germline, CDR1 ENHRY and CDR2 SYGVKD. The trim removed 3 bases at V and 5 bases at J, leaving 6 bases unmatched. The CDR3 spans 15 residues. This receptor was obtained from a woman aged 55-70 years with active or convalescent COVID-19. This sequence joins TRBV10-3 and TRBJ2-1; TRBD2 agrees at 8 bases. The sequenced material came from peripheral blood. CDR3 nucleotides: TGTGCCATCAGTGAAGGGCGGGGGGCCGACAATGAGCAGTTCTTC. Residues: CAISEGRGADNEQFF.